One and the same sample provided the 3 T cell receptor beta chains below, sequenced in a study of cytomegalovirus exposure and HLA in healthy donors. The PCR contained 60 Vbeta and 13 Jbeta primers. Clones were sequenced by immunoSEQ multiplex PCR, and TCRdb holds only the in-frame ones, with some missing. The profile shows under 200,000 clones, roughly 80% of them singletons. Sequencing was performed on PBMCs. The receptors come from a male donor in good health and CMV-seronegative.

A few counts support this clone. This rearrangement joins TRBV12-5 to TRBJ2-6; tentatively, D is TRBD1 (5 bases). There are 15 residues in the CDR3. Trimming took off 3 bases at V and 2 bases at J, with 8 bases between the two ends. Germline CDR1 is LGHNT and CDR2 is FRNRAP. CDR3 bases: TGTGCTAGTGGTTTTTGGGGCACTGGGGCCAACGTCCTGACTTTC. Translating gives CASGFWGTGANVLTF.

This clone showed up just once. Distinct nucleotide sequences in the sample also encode this CDR3. V gene TRBV11-2 combines with J gene TRBJ1-3; D is unclear. The CDR3 is 15 residues long. With 5 bases removed from V and 1 base from J, the gap between germline ends came to 12 bases. CDR1 is SGHAT and CDR2 is FQNNGV in the germline V gene. This CDR3 is CASSPRTGSGNTIYF. The DNA of the CDR3 is TGTGCCAGCAGCCCGCGGACGGGATCTGGAAACACCATATATTTT.

The V and J genes are TRBV4-2 and TRBJ2-1; no clear D gene. The CDR3 contains 15 residues. Germline V gene lookup returns CDR1 LGHNA and CDR2 YNFKEQ. The ends were cut back, 3 bases at V and 0 bases at J, with 9 bases in the middle. CDR3 DNA sequence: TGTGCCAGCAGCCAGGGCTATAGCTCCTACAATGAGCAGTTCTTC. The encoded protein is CASSQGYSSYNEQFF.